Below, 20 T cell receptor beta chains from the same sample are listed, as sequenced in a study of blood T cell repertoires in COVID-19. Generated by immunoSEQ multiplex PCR, the TCRdb table keeps only in-frame clones and is missing some. The repertoire holds some 260,000 clones, with about 73% as singletons. Sequenced input: peripheral blood. These receptors were taken from a woman of 80 years or more with acute or convalescent COVID-19.

V usage is TRBV28 and J usage is TRBJ1-2, with D possibly matching TRBD1 (5 bases). The V end lost 3 bases, the J end lost 8 bases, and 13 bases lay between the germline ends. Germline V lookup: CDR1 MDHEN, CDR2 SYDVKM. The CDR3 extends over 13 amino acids. The CDR3 sequence: CASSLRWGQGYTF. The CDR3 region has the DNA TGTGCCAGCAGTTTGAGATGGGGCCAGGGCTACACCTTC.

The rearrangement joins TRBV2 to TRBJ1-1, with TRBD1 as a possible D gene (5 bases). V lost 5 bases, J lost 7 bases, and 11 bases lay in between. CDR3 size: 12 residues. Looked up from germline, CDR1 is SNHLY and CDR2 is FYNNEI. CDR3 sequence reads: CASSLQDYEAFF. CDR3 sequence (DNA): TGTGCCAGCAGTCTACAGGATTATGAAGCTTTCTTT.

The rearrangement links TRBV15 to TRBJ2-1; TRBD2 agrees at 7 bases. After removal of 5 bases from V and 1 base from J, the junction contained 5 bases not matched to a gene. Looked up from germline, CDR1 is LNHNV and CDR2 is YYDKDF (reference sequence). The CDR3 sequence is 15 residues long. CDR3 sequence reads: CATSSQRGSYNEQFF. Here the CDR3 DNA reads TGTGCCACCAGCTCCCAGCGGGGTTCCTACAATGAGCAGTTCTTC.

The chain links TRBV5-1 to TRBJ2-2; 14 bases are a match to TRBD2. This CDR3 contains 19 residues. Germline V CDR1 and CDR2: SGHRS, YFSETQ. The J segment lost 3 bases and the V segment lost 0 bases, leaving 7 bases of the junction unmatched. The CDR3 sequence: CASSLEGLAGAGYTGELFF. The CDR3 DNA is TGCGCCAGCAGCTTGGAGGGACTAGCGGGAGCAGGCTACACCGGGGAGCTGTTTTTT.

This rearrangement joins TRBV19 to TRBJ2-2; 8 positions match TRBD2. There are 17 residues in the CDR3. Germline CDR1 and CDR2: LNHDA and SQIVND (reference sequence). V shed 4 bases and J 4 bases; nucleotides not matched to a gene: 11. CDR3 sequence: CASSTAPTSALTGELFF. As DNA, the CDR3 is TGTGCCAGTAGTACTGCCCCGACTAGCGCGCTCACCGGGGAGCTGTTTTTT. Combining the CDR3 with reference TRBV19 and TRBJ2-2 gives the whole variable domain DGGITQSPKYLFRKEGQNVTLSCEQNLNHDAMYWYRQDPGQGLRLIYYSQIVNDFQKGDIAEGYSVSREKKESFPLTVTSAQKNPTAFYLCASSTAPTSALTGELFFGEGSRLTVL.

This clone was seen more than once but under ten times. The V call is TRBV28, the J call TRBJ2-5; 7 bases align to TRBD1. V lost 4 bases and J lost 5; bases outside the gene matches: 4. This CDR3 is built from 13 residues. CDR1 is MDHEN, CDR2 SYDVKM, per germline. The CDR3: CASSSGGSETQYF. The CDR3, as DNA: TGTGCCAGCAGTTCAGGGGGTTCGGAGACCCAGTACTTC.

The chain uses TRBV3-1 (or the pseudogene TRBV3-2) and TRBJ1-2; D is ambiguous. The germline CDR1 and CDR2 sequences are LGHDT and YNNKEL (reference sequence). This CDR3 region has 14 residues. Trimming shortened V by 1 base and J by 5 bases, and 11 bases separated the two germline ends. The CDR3 DNA sequence: TGTGCCAGCAGCCAAGGGGCAACCCTATATGGCTACACCTTC. Translated, it gives CASSQGATLYGYTF.

V and J are TRBV5-1 and TRBJ1-4, with D hard to call. V was pared by 6 bases and J by 0 bases, with 12 bases between. CDR1 is SGHRS, CDR2 YFSETQ, per germline. This CDR3 has 15 amino acids. The DNA of the CDR3 is TGCGCCAGCAAGTCTTTACAAGCAACTAATGAAAAACTGTTTTTT. Translating gives CASKSLQATNEKLFF.

J is TRBJ1-6 and V is TRBV6-4, with 8 bases that match TRBD1. This CDR3 comprises 20 residues. Germline lookup yields CDR1 MRHNA and CDR2 SNTAGT. With V trimmed by 5 bases and J by 1 base, 16 bases remained unmatched. CDR3 sequence reads: CASSREAAGTGFSYNSPLHF. CDR3 bases: TGTGCCAGCAGTCGGGAAGCGGCCGGGACAGGATTTTCCTATAATTCACCCCTCCACTTT.

CDR3 sequence reads: CATSDSRAGGETQYF. The CDR3 DNA reads as TGTGCCACCAGTGACTCTCGGGCGGGGGGTGAGACCCAGTACTTC. The chain recombines TRBV24-1 with TRBJ2-5; 8 bases agree with TRBD2. Germline trimming cut 4 bases from V and 5 bases from J; bases unmatched to any gene: 8. From germline, CDR1 is KGHDR and CDR2 SFDVKD. The CDR3 extends over 15 amino acids.

The CDR3 DNA reads as TGTGCCAGAAGCCCCCGCGGGTTTACTAGCGGCTCTAATGAGCAGTTCTTC. Protein: CARSPRGFTSGSNEQFF. The chain combines TRBV5-3 with TRBJ2-1, with 8 bases aligning to TRBD2. TRBV5-3 qualifies as an ORF whose function is uncertain. The V gene end was trimmed by 4 bases and the J gene end by 7 bases; junction bases not matched to a gene: 16. This CDR3 has 17 amino acids.

The sample holds a few counts of this clone. The chain has TRBV6-5 and TRBJ1-1; no reliable D call. Germline values: CDR1 MNHEY, CDR2 SVGAGI. Trimming cost V 6 bases and J 2 bases, with 10 bases left between them. The length of the CDR3 is 13 residues. CDR3 sequence reads: CASRLTGNTEAFF. The CDR3 DNA sequence: TGTGCCAGCAGGCTGACTGGAAACACTGAAGCTTTCTTT.

The chain uses TRBV4-1 and TRBJ2-1, with TRBD2 identical over 7 bases. The CDR3 extends over 16 amino acids. V shed 1 base, J shed 0 bases, and the junction held 3 bases outside the gene matches. CDR1 is MGHRA, CDR2 YSYEKL, per germline. The CDR3 coding sequence is TGCGCCAGCAGCCAAGTCCGCGGGAGCTCCTACAATGAGCAGTTCTTC. Translation: CASSQVRGSSYNEQFF.

The CDR3 sequence: CASSIDGHSNQPQHF. In nucleotides, the CDR3 is TGTGCCAGCAGCATAGACGGTCATAGCAATCAGCCCCAGCATTTT. The rearrangement uses TRBV9 and TRBJ1-5, with D unclear. Germline CDR1 and CDR2: SGDLS and YYNGEE. V was clipped by 4 bases and J by 0 bases, with 11 bases between them. CDR3 length: 15 amino acids.

This chain's CDR3 is CASNRDSSNTEAFF. The CDR3 nucleotides read TGTGCCAGCAATAGAGACAGCTCGAACACTGAAGCTTTCTTT. The chain has TRBV27 and TRBJ1-1; possible D gene TRBD1, 5 bases. Trimming removed 7 bases from V and 1 base from J, with 13 bases in between. The V gene's germline CDR1 is MNHEY and CDR2 SMNVEV (reference sequence). This CDR3 has 14 amino acids.

This clone appeared a single time. This sequence joins TRBV2 and TRBJ1-4; 7 nucleotides align to TRBD1. The germline V gene has CDR1 SNHLY and CDR2 FYNNEI. Trimming took 4 bases from V and 8 from J; bases not matched to a gene: 1. The CDR3 length is 12 residues. In DNA, the CDR3 is TGTGCCAGCAGTGGACAGGGAGAAAAACTGTTTTTT. Protein product: CASSGQGEKLFF.

This chain connects TRBV5-1 to TRBJ1-4, with D possibly TRBD1 on 5 matching bases. From germline, CDR1 is SGHRS and CDR2 YFSETQ. There are 15 residues in the CDR3. V gave up 4 bases and J gave up 0 bases, with 10 bases separating them. CDR3 in amino acids: CASSLQGATNEKLFF. CDR3 nucleotide sequence: TGCGCCAGCAGCCTTCAGGGTGCAACTAATGAAAAACTGTTTTTT.

This chain uses TRBV7-9 with TRBJ2-2; 9 bases map to TRBD1. With 5 bases clipped from V and 1 base from J, the junction kept 2 bases outside the gene matches. Germline CDR1 is SEHNR and CDR2 is FQNEAQ (reference sequence). The CDR3 contains 15 residues. DNA for the CDR3: TGTGCCAGCAGCAAGGGACAGGGGAACACCGGGGAGCTGTTTTTT. Translation: CASSKGQGNTGELFF.

On this clone itself: The sample has other DNA sequences that encode this CDR3 too. The CDR3 region has the DNA TGTGCCAGCAGTGGGCAGGGGAACTATGGCTACACCTTC. Translated: CASSGQGNYGYTF. This chain joins TRBV12-3 or TRBV12-4 and TRBJ1-2; D is perhaps TRBD1 (6 bases). This CDR3 spans 13 amino acids. V lost 5 bases to trimming and J lost 2 bases, with 9 bases between them.

The chain couples TRBV24-1 to TRBJ1-1; 8 bases line up with TRBD1. Germline-derived CDR1 and CDR2 are KGHDR and SFDVKD. V lost 1 base, J lost 1 base, and 7 bases stayed unmatched. The CDR3 runs to 17 residues. The chain's CDR3 is CATSDFIRTGRNTEAFF. The CDR3 DNA is TGTGCCACCAGTGATTTCATCCGGACAGGGAGGAACACTGAAGCTTTCTTT.